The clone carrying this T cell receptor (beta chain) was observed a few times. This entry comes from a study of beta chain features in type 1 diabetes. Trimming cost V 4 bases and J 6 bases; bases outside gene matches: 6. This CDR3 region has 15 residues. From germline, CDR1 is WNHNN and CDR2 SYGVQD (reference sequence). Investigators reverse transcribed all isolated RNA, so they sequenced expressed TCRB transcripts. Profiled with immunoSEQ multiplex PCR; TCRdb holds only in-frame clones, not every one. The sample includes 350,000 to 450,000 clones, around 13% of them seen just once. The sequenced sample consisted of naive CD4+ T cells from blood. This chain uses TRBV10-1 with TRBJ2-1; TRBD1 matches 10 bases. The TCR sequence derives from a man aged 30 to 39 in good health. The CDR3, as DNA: TGCGCCAGCAGTGGGGACAGGGGACAGGTCAATGAGCAGTTCTTC. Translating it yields CASSGDRGQVNEQFF.